Presented here are 11 T cell receptor beta chains from one specimen sequenced in a study of vaccination and CD4 T cells after COVID-19. No antigen has been assigned to these receptors. Treatment here: approximately nine-day PBMC culture with coronavirus spike peptide pools or control peptides (ViraFEST assay). CD4+ T cells that had been cultured provided DNA sequenced with the Oncomine TCR Beta short-read assay. Using its own MiXCR run on the PCR reads, TCRdb lists one record per CDR3 protein. Among some 11,000 distinct CDR3 sequences, 77% were seen once, and the ten largest hold around 19%. The sequenced material came from CD4+ T cells from blood, cultured in vitro. The receptors come from a human donor who had recovered from COVID-19.

V and J are TRBV7-2 and TRBJ2-1; D not certain. The V end lost 0 bases, the J end lost 4 bases, and 7 bases lay between the germline ends. The CDR3 consists of 14 residues. Germline assignment: CDR1 SGHTA and CDR2 FQGNSA. CDR3 loop: CASSLAVQYNEQFF. The CDR3 nucleotides are TGTGCCAGCAGCTTAGCGGTACAGTACAATGAGCAGTTCTTC.

In this sample, this clonotype turned up a few times. The chain carries TRBV20-1 and TRBJ1-6, with D uncertain. Germline V lookup: CDR1 DFQATT, CDR2 SNEGSKA (reference sequence). The CDR3 sequence is 10 residues long. The V end was cut by 0 bases, the J end by 9 bases, with 0 bases between. This CDR3 reads CSARDSPLHF. In DNA form, the CDR3 reads TGCAGTGCTAGAGATTCACCCCTCCACTTT.

The chain combines TRBV6-5 with TRBJ2-7; D gene uncertain. The CDR3 is made up of 15 amino acids. The V end was cut by 0 bases, the J end by 0 bases, with 9 bases between. CDR1 MNHEY and CDR2 SVGAGI come from the germline V gene. CDR3 loop: CASSYSGWGSYEQYF. The CDR3 bases are TGTGCCAGCAGTTACTCTGGGTGGGGCTCCTACGAGCAGTACTTC.

This clonotype was seen just once. The rearrangement joins TRBV6-1 to TRBJ2-1; D call uncertain. This CDR3 is 14 amino acids long. Trimming took 5 bases from V and 0 from J, leaving 8 bases between them. Germline loops: CDR1 MNHNS, CDR2 SASEGT. The CDR3: CASSITYSYNEQFF. CDR3 in DNA: TGTGCCAGCAGTATCACATACTCCTACAATGAGCAGTTCTTC.

Remarks on this clonotype: The junction differs from germline at one of its ends, possibly a read error. The chain combines TRBV6-5 with TRBJ1-1; 7 bases match TRBD1. CDR1 is MNHEY, CDR2 SVGAGI, per germline. This CDR3 spans 15 amino acids. The CDR3 coding sequence is TGTGCCAGCAATTACCACAGGGGCAGGGACACTGAAGCTTTCTTT. The encoded protein is CASNYHRGRDTEAFF.

This chain uses TRBV15 with TRBJ2-3; TRBD1 matches at 8 bases. The V and J ends lost 2 bases and 6 bases, in that order; junction bases with no gene match: 4. The CDR3 is made up of 14 amino acids. CDR1 and CDR2 from the germline V gene are LNHNV and YYDKDF (reference sequence). CDR3 bases: TGTGCCACCAGCAGACAGGGGGCTGTGGATACGCAGTATTTT. This sequence encodes CATSRQGAVDTQYF. Full variable domain (missing parts from reference TRBV15 and TRBJ2-3): DAMVIQNPRYQVTQFGKPVTLSCSQTLNHNVMYWYQQKSSQAPKLLFHYYDKDFNNEADTPDNFQSRRPNTSFCFLDIRSPGLGDTAMYLCATSRQGAVDTQYFGPGTRLTVL.

J is TRBJ2-5 and V is TRBV15; 8 bases fit TRBD1. This CDR3 has 15 residues. Germline V gene data show CDR1 as LNHNV and CDR2 as YYDKDF (reference sequence). J was trimmed by 5 bases and V by 3 bases; bases with no gene match: 8. CDR3 region: CATSSLDRARETQYF. The CDR3 DNA sequence: TGTGCCACCAGCAGCCTGGACAGGGCTCGGGAGACCCAGTACTTC.

This chain uses TRBV6-1 with TRBJ1-5, with D possibly being TRBD1 (5 bases). Germline V CDR1 and CDR2: MNHNS, SASEGT. V lost 5 bases and J lost 9, with 14 bases in between. The CDR3 loop spans 13 amino acids. The CDR3 protein is CASSNRGMGPQHF. In DNA form, the CDR3 reads TGTGCCAGCAGTAACCGGGGGATGGGGCCCCAGCATTTT.

The chain uses TRBV29-1 and TRBJ2-2; D tentatively reads TRBD1 or TRBD2 (5 bases each). This CDR3 has 14 amino acids. Trimming stripped 6 bases from V and 4 bases from J, with 15 bases between. Per germline, CDR1 SQVTM and CDR2 ANQGSEA. The CDR3: CSVRAGTVTGELFF. In DNA form, the CDR3 reads TGCAGCGTGAGAGCCGGGACCGTCACCGGGGAGCTGTTTTTT.

This chain connects TRBV7-2 to TRBJ1-2, with D perhaps matching TRBD1 (5 bases). CDR1 and CDR2 (germline): SGHTA, FQGNSA. This CDR3 region has 13 residues. Trimming cost V 3 bases and J 2 bases, with 7 bases left between them. Here the CDR3 DNA reads TGTGCCAGCAGCTTCAGGGACAACTATGGCTACACCTTC. The encoded protein is CASSFRDNYGYTF.

The chain employs TRBV19 and TRBJ1-5, with 7 bases that match TRBD1. The V and J ends lost 7 bases and 4 bases, in that order; junction bases with no gene match: 10. CDR1 and CDR2 (germline): LNHDA, SQIVND (reference sequence). The CDR3 spans 15 residues. The CDR3 reads CASTVRTGSNQPQHF. CDR3 coding DNA: TGTGCCAGTACCGTTCGGACAGGATCGAATCAGCCCCAGCATTTT.